This passage covers 25 T cell receptor beta chains from one sample sequenced in a study of tumor and adjacent non-tumor tissue in lung cancer. This sample's RNA came from whole unsorted tissue. More than 3 cm separated this lung sample from the edge of the tumor. Three rounds of nested PCR, following a modified ARM-PCR protocol, produced the TCRbeta library. One entry per CDR3 protein results from TCRdb running MiXCR on the multiplex PCR reads. The table records roughly 75,000 distinct CDR3 sequences, around two thirds of them present only once. Material for sequencing was distant non-tumor lung tissue. Receptor source: a woman in her forties or fifties with non-small cell lung cancer.

A remark on this clonotype: Lacking the conserved final phenylalanine or tryptophan, this CDR3 likely reflects a read error. Because the CDR3's place on the DNA is in doubt, the DNA is left out and the CDR3 is given as listed by TCRdb. This chain connects TRBV11-2 to TRBJ2-1; the tabulated D call, TRBD2, remains unverified against the DNA. The CDR3 is 15 residues long, ends included. CDR1 is SGHAT, CDR2 FQNNGV, per germline. The CDR3 loop reads CASSSRLAGDNERFL.

About this clonotype: A read error may explain this, as a much larger clone is one base away. This rearrangement joins TRBV24-1 to TRBJ2-3; D gene unclear. In germline, CDR1 is KGHDR, CDR2 SFDVKD. The CDR3 runs to 16 residues. Trimming cost V 2 bases and J 9 bases, with 20 bases left between them. The CDR3 protein is CATSDWQDSRPATQYF. Written as DNA, the CDR3 is TGTGCCACCAGTGATTGGCAGGATAGCCGCCCTGCGACGCAGTATTTT.

This clonotype was seen only a few times. The chain links TRBV28 to TRBJ2-3; 9 nucleotides line up with TRBD2. Germline values: CDR1 MDHEN, CDR2 SYDVKM. Trimming took 2 bases from V and 5 from J; bases not matched to a gene: 5. There are 15 residues in the CDR3. The CDR3 protein is CASSLAGGPLDTQYF. In DNA, the CDR3 is TGTGCCAGCAGTTTAGCGGGAGGGCCATTAGATACGCAGTATTTT.

As concerns this clonotype: The germline gene is not matched at one end of the junction; a read error may be the cause. The rearrangement links TRBV11-2 to TRBJ2-1; D not resolved. The CDR3 sequence is 12 residues long. Germline lookup yields CDR1 SGHAT and CDR2 FQNNGV. The CDR3 region is CASSLFDNEQLF. In nucleotides, the CDR3 is TGTGCCAGCAGTCTATTCGACAATGAGCAGCTCTTC.

The chain recombines TRBV4-2 with TRBJ2-1, with 10 bases fitting TRBD2. Germline CDR1 reads LGHNA; CDR2 reads YNFKEQ. The CDR3 covers 17 residues. The CDR3 reads CVGSQDPASGSLYEQFF. Here the CDR3 DNA reads TGTGTCGGCAGCCAAGATCCGGCTAGCGGGAGTTTGTATGAGCAGTTCTTC.

Of note for this clonotype: This could be a read error, since a much larger clone is one nucleotide away. The chain carries TRBV5-6 and TRBJ2-7, with no clear D. V was pared by 6 bases and J by 1 base, with 17 bases between. This CDR3 spans 15 amino acids. The germline CDR1 and CDR2 sequences are SGHDT and YYEEEE. CDR3 in amino acids: CASNPEVGMSYEQYF. The CDR3 nucleotides read TGTGCCAGCAACCCCGAGGTAGGCATGTCCTACGAGCAGTACTTC.

This clonotype was recorded many times. The rearrangement links TRBV20-1 to TRBJ2-1, with 14 bases matching TRBD2. The J segment lost 7 bases and the V segment lost 4 bases, leaving 9 bases of the junction unmatched. CDR3 size: 16 residues. Germline V gene data show CDR1 as DFQATT and CDR2 as SNEGSKA (reference sequence). The CDR3 sequence: CSAIGTSGSSRNEQFF. CDR3 bases: TGCAGTGCTATCGGGACTAGCGGGAGCTCTCGTAATGAGCAGTTCTTC.

The chain links TRBV2 to TRBJ2-4, with 7 bases identical to TRBD2. CDR3 length: 15 residues. The junction had 13 bases not matched to a gene; V was cut back by 8 bases and J by 6 bases. CDR1 and CDR2 from the germline V gene are SNHLY and FYNNEI. The chain's CDR3 is CASSQGLTGINIQYF. DNA for the CDR3: TGTGCCAGCTCCCAGGGACTAACGGGAATAAACATTCAGTACTTC.

Regarding this clonotype: Since the CDR3 does not end with the conserved phenylalanine or tryptophan, this likely comes from a read error. The limits of the CDR3 on the DNA are not certain, so only TCRdb's listed CDR3 is given. The chain couples TRBV11-2 to TRBJ2-5; the table gives TRBD1 as D, unverified against the DNA. Germline V gene sequence: CDR1 SGHAT, CDR2 FQNNGV. The CDR3 totals 13 residues, both ends included. CDR3 sequence: CASSYGTGETKYV.

The chain links TRBV6-1 to TRBJ2-2; D is uncertain. The CDR3 is 13 amino acids. Germline assignment: CDR1 MNHNS and CDR2 SASEGT. The CDR3 region is CSCSPPYTGELFF. CDR3 nucleotides: TGTTCCTGCAGTCCACCCTACACCGGGGAGCTGTTTTTT.

Note on this clonotype: Lacking the conserved final phenylalanine or tryptophan, this CDR3 likely reflects a read error. The DNA is left out, because the CDR3 cannot be placed on it with certainty; the CDR3 is given as TCRdb lists it. V is TRBV6-6 and J is TRBJ2-5. Germline assignment: CDR1 MNHNY and CDR2 SVGAGI (reference sequence). Counting both end residues, the CDR3 totals 11 amino acids. The CDR3 region is CASSAQETQYL.

Of note for this clonotype: One base away lies a much larger clone, so this may be a sequencing read error. It is likely a read error, because the conserved phenylalanine at the end of the CDR3 is missing. The rearrangement uses TRBV12-3 or TRBV12-4 and TRBJ2-3; 8 nucleotides agree with TRBD1. V lost 7 bases and J lost 3; bases outside the gene matches: 9. The CDR3 totals 15 residues. Here the CDR3 reads CASTATGEATDTQYL. The CDR3 nucleotides read TGTGCCAGCACCGCGACAGGGGAGGCAACAGATACGCAGTATTTA.

This clonotype was found a few times. A much larger clone differs by one base, so this may be a read error. The CDR3 is CANSQDPLLAVTGELFF. CDR3 nucleotide sequence: TGTGCCAACAGCCAAGATCCGTTACTAGCGGTCACCGGGGAGCTGTTTTTT. The chain uses TRBV4-2 and TRBJ2-2; 8 bases match TRBD2. Germline CDR1 reads LGHNA; CDR2 reads YNFKEQ. CDR3 length: 17 amino acids.

This clonotype has at least ten counts. J is TRBJ2-2 and V is TRBV12-3 or TRBV12-4; 7 bases agree with TRBD1. The trim removed 3 bases at V and 1 base at J, leaving 2 bases unmatched. The CDR3 spans 15 residues. CDR3 bases: TGTGCCAGCAGTTTTGCAGGGGGGAACACCGGGGAGCTGTTTTTT. It encodes CASSFAGGNTGELFF.

On this clonotype: An end of the junction differs from the germline gene, which may be a read error. V is TRBV7-8 and J is TRBJ1-1; D call uncertain. Germline V gene sequence: CDR1 SGHVS, CDR2 FQNEAQ. The CDR3 contains 14 residues. In DNA form, the CDR3 reads TGTGCCAGCAGCTTAGATTTGTTGGAGACTGGAGTTTACTTT. Translated, it gives CASSLDLLETGVYF.

For this clonotype: One junction end disagrees with the germline gene, perhaps due to a read error. The V gene is TRBV6-5, the J gene TRBJ1-6; the D gene is possibly TRBD1 (5 bases). Germline CDR1 and CDR2: MNHEY and SVGAGI. The CDR3 spans 14 residues. CDR3 bases: TGTGCCAGCAGTTACGGCAGGGAGGGTTCACCCCCCCAGTTT. It encodes CASSYGREGSPPQF.

With respect to this clonotype: Germline is not matched at one junction end, which may reflect a read error. The J gene is TRBJ1-5, the V gene TRBV11-2, with D unresolved. Per the germline V gene, CDR1 is SGHAT and CDR2 is FQNNGV. This CDR3 is 15 amino acids long. This CDR3 is CASSISGGGNQPQHF. The CDR3 nucleotides are TGTGCCAGCAGCATATCGGGCGGAGGCAATCAACCCCAGCATTTT.

A word on this clonotype: A read error may be the cause here, since a much bigger clone is one base away. This chain uses TRBV30 with TRBJ1-4, with 10 positions matching TRBD1. Per the germline V gene, CDR1 is GTSNPN and CDR2 is SVGIG (reference sequence). J gave up 3 bases and V 4 bases, and 2 bases lay outside the gene matches. The CDR3 length is 14 residues. The CDR3 DNA follows: TGTGCCTGGAAGGGACAGGGGCCTAATGAAAAACTGTTTTTT. It codes for CAWKGQGPNEKLFF.

This clonotype was seen a handful of times. This sequence may be a read error, since a much larger clone differs from it by one base. The rearrangement links TRBV10-3 to TRBJ1-1, with TRBD1 as a possible D gene (5 bases). Germline CDR1 and CDR2: ENHRY and SYGVKD. This CDR3 contains 13 residues. Written as DNA, the CDR3 is TGTACCATCAGACTGGGGCCTTCCTCTAAGGCTTTCTTT. This encodes CTIRLGPSSKAFF.

This clonotype is a singleton in its sample. The gene calls are TRBV10-3 and TRBJ1-5; 7 bases align to TRBD1. The CDR3 length is 14 residues. Per germline, CDR1 ENHRY and CDR2 SYGVKD. With 10 bases clipped from V and 4 bases from J, the junction kept 10 bases outside the gene matches. The CDR3 bases are TGTGCCACCAGCGACAAGGGGGCTAATCAGCCCCAGCATTTT. This sequence encodes CATSDKGANQPQHF.

A note on this clonotype: A much larger clone lies a single base off, so this may be a read error. The V gene is TRBV20-1, the J gene TRBJ1-1, with D hard to call. The CDR3 totals 12 residues. Germline V gives CDR1 DFQATT, CDR2 SNEGSKA (reference sequence). CDR3: CSTSYPGAEAFF. The CDR3 region has the DNA TGCAGTACTAGTTACCCGGGAGCTGAAGCTTTCTTT.

Many counts were recorded for this clonotype. The chain has TRBV20-1 and TRBJ1-3; perhaps TRBD1 as D (5 bases). V was pared by 4 bases and J by 0 bases, with 19 bases between. The CDR3 loop spans 17 amino acids. CDR1 DFQATT and CDR2 SNEGSKA come from the germline V gene (reference sequence). CDR3 DNA sequence: TGCAGTGCTAAGGCCCGACAGAGACTCCACTCTGGAAACACCATATATTTT. It yields the protein CSAKARQRLHSGNTIYF.

About this clonotype: The CDR3 ends on some other residue instead of the conserved phenylalanine or tryptophan, so this is likely a read error. It is unclear where the CDR3 begins or ends on the DNA, so no DNA is shown, and the CDR3 is as TCRdb lists it. The rearrangement uses TRBV20-1 and TRBJ2-1; TRBD2 is taken as the D call from the table, unchecked against the DNA. The CDR3 is made up of 15 amino acids, end residues included. Germline V gene sequence: CDR1 DFQATT, CDR2 SNEGSKA (reference sequence). CDR3 loop: CSARSPSGRDYVRFL.

The V and J genes are TRBV28 and TRBJ2-1, with TRBD1 identical over 9 bases. CDR1 is MDHEN, CDR2 SYDVKM, per germline. The length of the CDR3 is 16 residues. Trimming removed 4 bases from V and 7 bases from J; junction bases left unmatched: 11. CDR3 nucleotide sequence: TGTGCCAGCAGTTCCTACAGGGGGCGGTCAGCAAATGAGCAGTTCTTC. It encodes CASSSYRGRSANEQFF.

Turning to this clonotype: Possible read error: a much larger clone is one base away. V is TRBV20-1 and J is TRBJ2-2, with D perhaps TRBD2 (5 bases). The CDR3 is 13 residues long. In germline, CDR1 is DFQATT, CDR2 SNEGSKA (reference sequence). In DNA form, the CDR3 reads TGCAGTGCTAGAGAGGGTTCCACCGGGGTGCTGTTTTTT. Translating gives CSAREGSTGVLFF.